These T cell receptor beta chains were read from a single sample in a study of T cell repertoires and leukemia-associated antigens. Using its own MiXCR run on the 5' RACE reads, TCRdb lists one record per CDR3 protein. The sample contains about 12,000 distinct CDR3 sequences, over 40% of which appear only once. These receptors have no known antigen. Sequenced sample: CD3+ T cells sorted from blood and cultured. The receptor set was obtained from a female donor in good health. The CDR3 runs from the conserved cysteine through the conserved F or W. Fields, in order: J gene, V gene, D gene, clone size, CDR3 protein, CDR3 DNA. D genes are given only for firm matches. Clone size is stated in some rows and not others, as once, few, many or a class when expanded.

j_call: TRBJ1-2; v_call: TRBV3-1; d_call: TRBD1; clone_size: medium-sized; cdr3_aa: CASSPRQGSYGYTF; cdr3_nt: TGTGCCAGCAGCCCGAGACAGGGCTCCTATGGCTACACCTTC
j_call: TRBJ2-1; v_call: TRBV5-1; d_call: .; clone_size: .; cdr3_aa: CASSTLFEQFF; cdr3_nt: TGCGCCAGCAGCACTTTATTTGAGCAGTTCTTC
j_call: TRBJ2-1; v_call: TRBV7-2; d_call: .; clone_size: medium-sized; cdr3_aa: CASSLGQYNEQFF; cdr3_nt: TGTGCCAGCAGCTTAGGCCAATACAATGAGCAGTTCTTC
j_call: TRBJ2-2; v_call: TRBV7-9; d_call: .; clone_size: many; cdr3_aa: CASSLSGSRTGELFF; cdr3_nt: TGTGCCAGCAGCTTATCAGGGAGTCGGACCGGGGAGCTGTTTTTT
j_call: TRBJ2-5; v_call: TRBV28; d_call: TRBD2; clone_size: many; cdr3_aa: CASRPGTSGIQETQYF; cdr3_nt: TGTGCCAGCAGGCCTGGGACTAGCGGAATCCAAGAGACCCAGTACTTC
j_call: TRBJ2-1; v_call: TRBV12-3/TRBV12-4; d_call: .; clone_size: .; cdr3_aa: CASRRTGGQPKQFF; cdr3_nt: TGTGCCAGCAGGCGTACTGGCGGTCAGCCCAAGCAGTTCTTC
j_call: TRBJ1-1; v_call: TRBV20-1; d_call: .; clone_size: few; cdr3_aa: CSARVAGLDGTEAFF; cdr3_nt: TGCAGTGCTAGGGTGGCAGGGCTCGATGGCACTGAAGCTTTCTTT
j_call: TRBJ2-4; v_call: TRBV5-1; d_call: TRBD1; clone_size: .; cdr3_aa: CASREAPRTGNIQYF; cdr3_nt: TGCGCCAGCAGGGAGGCCCCCCGGACAGGAAACATTCAGTACTTC
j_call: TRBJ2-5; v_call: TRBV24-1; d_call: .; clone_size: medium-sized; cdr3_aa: CATRGYSQETQYF; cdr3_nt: TGTGCCACCAGGGGATACTCTCAAGAGACCCAGTACTTC
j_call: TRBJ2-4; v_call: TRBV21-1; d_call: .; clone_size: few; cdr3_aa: CASSKGVTIRRGLLNTKNIQYF; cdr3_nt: TGTGCCAGCAGCAAAGGTGTCACCATAAGAAGGGGGCTATTGAATACCAAAAACATTCAGTACTTC
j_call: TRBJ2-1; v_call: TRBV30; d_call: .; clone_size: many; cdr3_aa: CAWSVLLASRNNEQFF; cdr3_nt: TGTGCCTGGAGTGTCCTCCTAGCGTCTCGTAACAATGAGCAGTTCTTC
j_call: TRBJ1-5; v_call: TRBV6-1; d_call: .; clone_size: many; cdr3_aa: CASSRTISNQPQHF; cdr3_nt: TGTGCCAGCAGCAGGACCATTAGCAATCAGCCCCAGCATTTT
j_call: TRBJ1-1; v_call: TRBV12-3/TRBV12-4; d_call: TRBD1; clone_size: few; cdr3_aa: CASSLTGKNTEAFF; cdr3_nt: TGTGCCAGCAGCCTGACAGGGAAGAACACTGAAGCTTTCTTT
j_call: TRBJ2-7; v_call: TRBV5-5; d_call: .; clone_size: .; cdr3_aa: CASSRIFGPHEQYF; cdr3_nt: TGTGCCAGCAGTCGCATTTTCGGCCCCCACGAGCAGTACTTC
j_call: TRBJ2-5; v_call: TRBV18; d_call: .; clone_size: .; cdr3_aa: CASSLKRWETQYF; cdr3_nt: TGTGCCAGCTCACTAAAAAGGTGGGAGACCCAGTACTTC
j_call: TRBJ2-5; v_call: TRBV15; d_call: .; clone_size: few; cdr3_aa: CATSREVQGGQETQYF; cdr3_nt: TGTGCCACCAGCAGAGAGGTCCAGGGTGGGCAAGAGACCCAGTACTTC
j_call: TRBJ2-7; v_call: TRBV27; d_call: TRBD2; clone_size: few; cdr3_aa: CASSGLAGELYEQYF; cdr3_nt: TGTGCCAGCAGCGGACTAGCGGGAGAATTGTACGAGCAGTACTTC
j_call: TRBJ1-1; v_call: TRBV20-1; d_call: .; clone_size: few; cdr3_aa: CSARDVRGNTEAFF; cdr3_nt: TGCAGTGCTAGAGATGTGAGGGGAAACACTGAAGCTTTCTTT
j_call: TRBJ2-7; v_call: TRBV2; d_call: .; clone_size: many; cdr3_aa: CASSVGEAYEQYF; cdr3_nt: TGTGCCAGCAGTGTGGGGGAGGCCTACGAGCAGTACTTC
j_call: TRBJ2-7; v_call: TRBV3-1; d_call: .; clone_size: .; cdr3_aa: CASSQAGVRMEQYF; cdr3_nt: TGTGCCAGCAGCCAAGCGGGAGTTAGGATGGAGCAGTACTTC
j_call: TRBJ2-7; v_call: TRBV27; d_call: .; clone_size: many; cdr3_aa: CASSPRQGLSSYEQYF; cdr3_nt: TGTGCCAGCAGTCCCCGACAAGGGTTGAGCTCCTACGAGCAGTACTTC
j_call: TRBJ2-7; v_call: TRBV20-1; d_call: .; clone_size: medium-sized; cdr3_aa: CSASEAQDTYEQYF; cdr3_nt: TGCAGTGCTAGCGAAGCTCAAGACACCTACGAGCAGTACTTC
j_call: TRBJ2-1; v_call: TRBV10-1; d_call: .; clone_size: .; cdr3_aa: CASSKDKQKDEQFF; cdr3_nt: TGCGCCAGCAGTAAAGACAAGCAGAAGGATGAGCAGTTCTTC
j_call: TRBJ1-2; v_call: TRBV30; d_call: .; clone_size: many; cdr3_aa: CAWSVRGSYNYGYTF; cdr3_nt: TGTGCCTGGAGTGTACGGGGGTCTTATAACTATGGCTACACCTTC
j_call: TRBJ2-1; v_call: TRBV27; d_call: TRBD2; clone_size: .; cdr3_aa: CASSSWTSGYNEQFF; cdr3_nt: TGTGCCAGCAGTTCATGGACTAGCGGTTACAATGAGCAGTTCTTC
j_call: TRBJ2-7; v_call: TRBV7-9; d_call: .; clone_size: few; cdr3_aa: CASSLFGGSYEQYF; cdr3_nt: TGTGCCAGCAGCTTATTTGGGGGCTCCTACGAGCAGTACTTC
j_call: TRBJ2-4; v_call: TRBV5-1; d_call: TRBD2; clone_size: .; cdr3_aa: CASSLSPGGDIQYF; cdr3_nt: TGCGCCAGCAGCTTGAGTCCGGGAGGGGACATTCAGTACTTC
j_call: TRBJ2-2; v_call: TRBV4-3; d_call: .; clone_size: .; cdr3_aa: CASSQNGATGELFF; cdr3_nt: TGCGCCAGCAGCCAAAACGGTGCTACCGGGGAGCTGTTTTTT
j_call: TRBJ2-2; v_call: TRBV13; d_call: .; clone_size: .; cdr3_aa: CASSSERLAWELFF; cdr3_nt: TGTGCCAGCAGCTCCGAGCGCCTCGCCTGGGAGCTGTTTTTT
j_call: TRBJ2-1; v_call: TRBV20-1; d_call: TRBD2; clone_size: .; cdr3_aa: CSARDLLGSGREQFF; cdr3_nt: TGCAGTGCTAGAGATCTGTTGGGAAGCGGGAGGGAGCAGTTCTTC
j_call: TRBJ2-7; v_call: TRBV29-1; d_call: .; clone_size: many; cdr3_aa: CSVEERGYEQYF; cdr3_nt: TGCAGCGTTGAAGAGCGAGGTTACGAGCAGTACTTC
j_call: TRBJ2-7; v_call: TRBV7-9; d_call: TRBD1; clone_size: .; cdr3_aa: CASSRIPGQSLERYF; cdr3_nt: TGTGCCAGCAGCCGTATTCCGGGACAGAGCCTCGAGCGGTACTTC
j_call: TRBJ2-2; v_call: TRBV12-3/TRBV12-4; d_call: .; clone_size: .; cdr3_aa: CASSPARRLNTGELFF; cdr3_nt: TGTGCCAGCAGCCCTGCAAGGAGGTTGAACACCGGGGAGCTGTTTTTT
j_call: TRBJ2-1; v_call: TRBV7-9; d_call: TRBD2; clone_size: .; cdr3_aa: CASSLTSGGSYNEQFF; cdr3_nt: TGTGCCAGCAGCTTAACTAGCGGGGGATCCTACAATGAGCAGTTCTTC
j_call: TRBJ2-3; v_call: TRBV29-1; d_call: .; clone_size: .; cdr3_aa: CSVATVDTRYF; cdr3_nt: TGCAGCGTCGCGACAGTGGATACGCGGTATTTT
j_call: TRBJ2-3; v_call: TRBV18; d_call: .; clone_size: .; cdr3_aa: CASSLDSTDTQYF; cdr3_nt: TGTGCCAGCTCACTCGACAGCACAGATACGCAGTATTTT
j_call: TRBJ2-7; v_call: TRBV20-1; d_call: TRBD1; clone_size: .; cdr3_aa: CSAPQGGRGSYEQYF; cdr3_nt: TGCAGTGCCCCCCAGGGCGGCAGGGGGTCCTACGAGCAGTACTTC
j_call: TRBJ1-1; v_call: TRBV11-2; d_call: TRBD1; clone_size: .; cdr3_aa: CASSSSRTGRTEAFF; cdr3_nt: TGTGCCAGCAGCTCCTCCCGGACAGGGAGGACTGAAGCTTTCTTT
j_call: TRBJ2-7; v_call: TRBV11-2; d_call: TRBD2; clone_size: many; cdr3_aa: CASSFPVSGNAYEQYF; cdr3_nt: TGTGCCAGCAGCTTTCCAGTTAGCGGGAACGCCTACGAGCAGTACTTC